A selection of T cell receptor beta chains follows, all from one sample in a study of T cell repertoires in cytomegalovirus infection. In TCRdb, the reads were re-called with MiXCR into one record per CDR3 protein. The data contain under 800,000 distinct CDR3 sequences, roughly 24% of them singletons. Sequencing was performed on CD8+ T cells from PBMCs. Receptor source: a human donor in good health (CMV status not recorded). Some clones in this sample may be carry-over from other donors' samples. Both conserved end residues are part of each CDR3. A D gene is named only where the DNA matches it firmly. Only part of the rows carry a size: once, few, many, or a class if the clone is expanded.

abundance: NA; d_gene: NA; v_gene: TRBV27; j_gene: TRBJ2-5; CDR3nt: TGTGCCAGCAGTTCCCACAGGGCCCTCCAAGAGACCCAGTACTTC; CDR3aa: CASSSHRALQETQYF
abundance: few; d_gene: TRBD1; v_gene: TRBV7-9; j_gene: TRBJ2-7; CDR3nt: TGTGCCAGCAGCTCCGACAGGGGCGAGCAGTACTTC; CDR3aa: CASSSDRGEQYF
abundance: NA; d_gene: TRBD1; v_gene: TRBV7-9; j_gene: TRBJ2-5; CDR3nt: TGTGCAAGCACCGAAACCGGGACAGGGATGGGGGAGACCCAGTACTTC; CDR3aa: CASTETGTGMGETQYF
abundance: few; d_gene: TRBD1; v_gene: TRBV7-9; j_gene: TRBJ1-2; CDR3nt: TGTGCCAGCAGCTCTCCCGGGACAGGGAACGAGGGCTATGGCTACACCTTC; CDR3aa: CASSSPGTGNEGYGYTF
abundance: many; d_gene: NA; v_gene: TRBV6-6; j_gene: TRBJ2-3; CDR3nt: TGTGCCAGCAGTTCATACAAGCGGGGCACAGATACGCAGTATTTT; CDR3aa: CASSSYKRGTDTQYF
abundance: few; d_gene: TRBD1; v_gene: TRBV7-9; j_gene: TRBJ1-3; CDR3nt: TGTGCCAGCAGCTCTACGTGGACAGGGGAACGATTCTCTGGAAACACCATATATTTT; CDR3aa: CASSSTWTGERFSGNTIYF
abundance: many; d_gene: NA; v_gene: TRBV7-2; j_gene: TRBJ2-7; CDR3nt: TGTGCCAGCAGCTTAGAGGGACCCCCCAGCTCCTACGAGCAGTACTTC; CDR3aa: CASSLEGPPSSYEQYF
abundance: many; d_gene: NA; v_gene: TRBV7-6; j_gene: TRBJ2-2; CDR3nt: TGTGCCAGCAGCTGGACCGGGGAGCTGTTTTTT; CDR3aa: CASSWTGELFF
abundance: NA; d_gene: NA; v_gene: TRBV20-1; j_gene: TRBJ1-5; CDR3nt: TGCAGTGCTAGTGAAGGGGGAGGCAATCAGCCCCAGCATTTT; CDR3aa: CSASEGGGNQPQHF
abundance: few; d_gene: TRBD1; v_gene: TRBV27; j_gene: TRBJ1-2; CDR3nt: TGTGCCAGCAGCCCTACAGGGGCCGAGGGCTACACCTTC; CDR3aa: CASSPTGAEGYTF
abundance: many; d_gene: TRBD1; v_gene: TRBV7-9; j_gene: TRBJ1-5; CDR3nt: TGTGCCAGCAGCCCGACAGGGCATCAGCCCCAGCATTTT; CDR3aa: CASSPTGHQPQHF
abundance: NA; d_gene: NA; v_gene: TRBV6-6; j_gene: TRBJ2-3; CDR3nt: TGTGTCAGCAGTTACCGTTCGACGGACACAGATACGCAGTATTTT; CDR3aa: CVSSYRSTDTDTQYF
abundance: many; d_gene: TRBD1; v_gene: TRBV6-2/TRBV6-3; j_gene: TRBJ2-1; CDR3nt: TGTGCCAGCAGCGCCAACAGGGGGCCTGGGTATGAGCAGTTCTTC; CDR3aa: CASSANRGPGYEQFF
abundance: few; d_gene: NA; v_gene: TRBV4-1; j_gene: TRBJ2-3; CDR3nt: TGCGCCAGCAGCCAAGAACCGAAAAACACAGATACGCAGTATTTT; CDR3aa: CASSQEPKNTDTQYF
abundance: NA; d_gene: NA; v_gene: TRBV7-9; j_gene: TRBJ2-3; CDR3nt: TGTGCCAGCAGATCGGGACTCCCCATCGAGCCAGATACGCAGTATTTT; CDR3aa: CASRSGLPIEPDTQYF
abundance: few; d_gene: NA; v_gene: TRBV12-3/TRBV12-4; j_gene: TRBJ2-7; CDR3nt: TGTGCCAGCAGTCCTAGAGGGTTCCTCGAGCAGTACTTC; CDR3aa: CASSPRGFLEQYF
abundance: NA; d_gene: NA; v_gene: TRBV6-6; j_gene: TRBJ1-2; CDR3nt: TGTGCCAGCAGTTACGTCCGGGGGCTGGACTATGGCTACACCTTC; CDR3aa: CASSYVRGLDYGYTF
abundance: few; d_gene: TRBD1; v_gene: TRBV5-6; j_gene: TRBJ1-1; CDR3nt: TGTGCCAGCAGGTCCGGGACAGGGGCTTTCCCTTATAATACTGAAGCTTTCTTT; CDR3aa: CASRSGTGAFPYNTEAFF
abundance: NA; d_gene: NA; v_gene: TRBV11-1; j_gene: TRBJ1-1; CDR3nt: TGTGCCAGCCGACCGGCAGCGCTGAACACTGAAGCTTTCTTT; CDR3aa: CASRPAALNTEAFF
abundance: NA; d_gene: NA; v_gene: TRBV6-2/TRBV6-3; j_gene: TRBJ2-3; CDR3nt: TGTGCCAGCAGTGACCCGGGGCCGGTAGGCACAGATACGCAGTATTTT; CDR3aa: CASSDPGPVGTDTQYF
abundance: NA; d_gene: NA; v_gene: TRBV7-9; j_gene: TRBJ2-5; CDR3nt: TGTGCCAGCAGCTTAGCGCTATCGGGGGCCGGGCAAGAGACCCAGTACTTC; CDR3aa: CASSLALSGAGQETQYF
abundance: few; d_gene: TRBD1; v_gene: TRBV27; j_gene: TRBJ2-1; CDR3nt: TGTGCCAGCAGTGACAGGGGGCCCAATGAGCAGTTCTTC; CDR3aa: CASSDRGPNEQFF
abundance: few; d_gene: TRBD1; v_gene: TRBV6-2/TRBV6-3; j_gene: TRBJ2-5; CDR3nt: TGTGCCACGAGTCCGACAGGGGGAGGGACCCAGTACTTC; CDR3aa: CATSPTGGGTQYF
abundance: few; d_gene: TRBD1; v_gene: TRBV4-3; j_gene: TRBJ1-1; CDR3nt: TGCGCCAGCAGCCAAGCCTCACAGGGGACGGCTGAAGCTTTCTTT; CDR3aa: CASSQASQGTAEAFF
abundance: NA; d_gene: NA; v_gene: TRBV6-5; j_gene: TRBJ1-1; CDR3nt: TGTGCCAGCGGGCTTTTGGCGGGCACTGAAGCTTTCTTT; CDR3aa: CASGLLAGTEAFF
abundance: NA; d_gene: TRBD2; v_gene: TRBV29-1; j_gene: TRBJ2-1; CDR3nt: TGCAGCGCCCTCGGGACTAGCGGGGCGGACTACTACAATGAGCAGTTCTTC; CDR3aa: CSALGTSGADYYNEQFF
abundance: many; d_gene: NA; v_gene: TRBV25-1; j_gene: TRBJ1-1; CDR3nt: TGTGCCTTTATCGGACAGATGAACACTGAAGCTTTCTTT; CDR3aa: CAFIGQMNTEAFF
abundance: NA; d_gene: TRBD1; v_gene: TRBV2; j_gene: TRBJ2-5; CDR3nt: TGTGCCATCCCGGGACAGGGAGCCAGAGAGACCCAGTACTTC; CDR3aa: CAIPGQGARETQYF
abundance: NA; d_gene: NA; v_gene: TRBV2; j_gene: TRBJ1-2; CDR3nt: TGTGCCAGCATAGCGGGGTTTGGCTACACCTTC; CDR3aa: CASIAGFGYTF
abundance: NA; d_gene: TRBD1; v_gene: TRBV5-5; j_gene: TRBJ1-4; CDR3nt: TGTGCCAGCAGCTGGGGACAGGCTGCAACTAATGAAAAACTGTTTTTT; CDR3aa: CASSWGQAATNEKLFF
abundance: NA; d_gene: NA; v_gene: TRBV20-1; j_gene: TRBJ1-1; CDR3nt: TGCAGTGCTAGGGGGTTGAGGAACACTGAAGCTTTCTTT; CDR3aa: CSARGLRNTEAFF
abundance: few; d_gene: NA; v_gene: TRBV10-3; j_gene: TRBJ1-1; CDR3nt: TGTGCCATCACTGGCAGTCTGAACACTGAAGCTTTCTTT; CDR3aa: CAITGSLNTEAFF
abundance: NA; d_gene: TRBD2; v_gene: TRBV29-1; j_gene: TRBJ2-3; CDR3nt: TGCAGCGTTGAAGACTTCGGAGCGGGAACAGATACGCAGTATTTT; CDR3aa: CSVEDFGAGTDTQYF
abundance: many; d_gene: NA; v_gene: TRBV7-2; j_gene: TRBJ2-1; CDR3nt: TGTGCCAGCAGCTTATACGCAGGGGGGTGGGAGCAGTTCTTC; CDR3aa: CASSLYAGGWEQFF
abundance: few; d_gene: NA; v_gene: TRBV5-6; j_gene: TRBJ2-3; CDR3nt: TGTGCCAGCAGCCCGCGACAGGTTCGATACACAGATACGCAGTATTTT; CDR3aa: CASSPRQVRYTDTQYF
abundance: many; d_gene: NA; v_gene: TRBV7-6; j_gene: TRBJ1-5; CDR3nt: TGTGCCAGCAGCGAATTGGGGGGTCAGCCCCAGCATTTT; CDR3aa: CASSELGGQPQHF
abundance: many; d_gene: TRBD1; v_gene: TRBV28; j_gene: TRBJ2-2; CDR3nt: TGTGCCAGCAGGAGGGGACAGGGTTTAGACACCGGGGAGCTGTTTTTT; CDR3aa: CASRRGQGLDTGELFF
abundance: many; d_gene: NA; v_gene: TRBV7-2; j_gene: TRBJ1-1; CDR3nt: TGTGCCAGCAGCTGGGGGGTGACCACTGAAGCTTTCTTT; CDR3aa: CASSWGVTTEAFF
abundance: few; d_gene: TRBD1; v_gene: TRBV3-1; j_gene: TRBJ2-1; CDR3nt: TGTGCCAGCAGCCGGGATTTGGGACAGGTGGATGAGCAGTTCTTC; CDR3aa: CASSRDLGQVDEQFF
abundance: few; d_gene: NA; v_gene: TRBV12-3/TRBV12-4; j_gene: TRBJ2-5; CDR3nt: TGTGCCAGCAGTTTAGGTGGAGGAGCAACGCTCCAAGAGACCCAGTACTTC; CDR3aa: CASSLGGGATLQETQYF
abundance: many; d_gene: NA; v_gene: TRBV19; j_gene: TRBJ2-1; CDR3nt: TGTGCCAGTAGTATATTCCGGGGCTCCTACAATGAGCAGTTCTTC; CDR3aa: CASSIFRGSYNEQFF
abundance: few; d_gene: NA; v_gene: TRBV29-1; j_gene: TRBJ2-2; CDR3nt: TGCAGCGTTGACCTGACCGGGGAGCTGTTTTTT; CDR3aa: CSVDLTGELFF
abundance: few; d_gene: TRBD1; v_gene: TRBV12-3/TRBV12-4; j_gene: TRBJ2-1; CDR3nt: TGTGCCAGCAGCCCACAGGACAGGGTCTTGTATGAGCAGTTCTTC; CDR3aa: CASSPQDRVLYEQFF